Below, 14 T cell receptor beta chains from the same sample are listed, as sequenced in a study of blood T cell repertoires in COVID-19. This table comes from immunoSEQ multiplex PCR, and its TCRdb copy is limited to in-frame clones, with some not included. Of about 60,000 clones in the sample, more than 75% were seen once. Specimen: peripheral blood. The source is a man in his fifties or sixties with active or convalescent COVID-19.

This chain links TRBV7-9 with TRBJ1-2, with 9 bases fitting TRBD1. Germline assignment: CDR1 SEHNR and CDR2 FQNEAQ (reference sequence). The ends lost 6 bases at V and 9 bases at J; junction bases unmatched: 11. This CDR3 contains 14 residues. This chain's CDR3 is CASRSDRGRNSYTF. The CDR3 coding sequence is TGTGCCAGCAGATCGGACAGGGGTAGGAATAGCTACACCTTC.

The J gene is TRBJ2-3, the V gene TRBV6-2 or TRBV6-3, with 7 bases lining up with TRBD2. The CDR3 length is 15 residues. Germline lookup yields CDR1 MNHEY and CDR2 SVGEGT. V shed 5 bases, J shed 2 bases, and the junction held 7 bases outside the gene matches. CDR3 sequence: CASSPGREFTDTQYF. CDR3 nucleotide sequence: TGTGCCAGCAGTCCCGGGCGGGAGTTCACAGATACGCAGTATTTT.

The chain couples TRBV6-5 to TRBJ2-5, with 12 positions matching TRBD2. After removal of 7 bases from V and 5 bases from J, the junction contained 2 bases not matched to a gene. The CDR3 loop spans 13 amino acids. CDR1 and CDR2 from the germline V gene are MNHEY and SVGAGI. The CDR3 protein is CASTTSGGETQYF. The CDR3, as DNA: TGTGCCAGCACAACTAGCGGGGGGGAGACCCAGTACTTC.

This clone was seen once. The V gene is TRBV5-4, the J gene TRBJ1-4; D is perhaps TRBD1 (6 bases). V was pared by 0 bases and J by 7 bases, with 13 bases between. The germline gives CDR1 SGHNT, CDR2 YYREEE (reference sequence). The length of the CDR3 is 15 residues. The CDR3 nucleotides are TGTGCCAGCAGCTTGGGGGGGGGCGCCGGTGAAAAACTGTTTTTT. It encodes CASSLGGGAGEKLFF.

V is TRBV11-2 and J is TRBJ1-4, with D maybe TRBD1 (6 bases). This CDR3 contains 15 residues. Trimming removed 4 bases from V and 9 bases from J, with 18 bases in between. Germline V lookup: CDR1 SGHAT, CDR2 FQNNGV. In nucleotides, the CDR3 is TGTGCCAGCAGCTCCTGGACAGCTCGGGTAAAAAAACTGTTTTTT. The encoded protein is CASSSWTARVKKLFF.

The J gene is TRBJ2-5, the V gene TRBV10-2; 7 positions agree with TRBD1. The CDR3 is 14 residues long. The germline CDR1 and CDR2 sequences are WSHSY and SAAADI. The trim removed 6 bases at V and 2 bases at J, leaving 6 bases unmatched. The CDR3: CASRPTGVQETQYF. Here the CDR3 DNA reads TGCGCCAGCAGACCTACAGGGGTACAAGAGACCCAGTACTTC.

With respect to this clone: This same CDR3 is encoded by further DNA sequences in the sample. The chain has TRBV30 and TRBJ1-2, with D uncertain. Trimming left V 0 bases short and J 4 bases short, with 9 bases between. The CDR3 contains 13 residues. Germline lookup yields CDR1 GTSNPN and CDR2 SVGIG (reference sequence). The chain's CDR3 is CAWSVTGVYGYTF. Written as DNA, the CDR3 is TGTGCCTGGAGTGTAACGGGTGTCTATGGCTACACCTTC.

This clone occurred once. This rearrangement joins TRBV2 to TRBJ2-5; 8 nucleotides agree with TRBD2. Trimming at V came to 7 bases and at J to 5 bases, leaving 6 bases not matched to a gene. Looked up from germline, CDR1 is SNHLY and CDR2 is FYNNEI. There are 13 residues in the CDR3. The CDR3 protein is CASTGGPKETQYF. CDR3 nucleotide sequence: TGTGCCAGCACGGGAGGGCCCAAGGAGACCCAGTACTTC.

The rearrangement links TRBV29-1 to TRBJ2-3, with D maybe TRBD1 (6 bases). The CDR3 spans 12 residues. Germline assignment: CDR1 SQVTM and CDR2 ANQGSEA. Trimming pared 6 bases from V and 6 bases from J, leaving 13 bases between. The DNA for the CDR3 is TGCAGCGTAGCACAGGGAGTTGATACGCAGTATTTT. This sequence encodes CSVAQGVDTQYF.

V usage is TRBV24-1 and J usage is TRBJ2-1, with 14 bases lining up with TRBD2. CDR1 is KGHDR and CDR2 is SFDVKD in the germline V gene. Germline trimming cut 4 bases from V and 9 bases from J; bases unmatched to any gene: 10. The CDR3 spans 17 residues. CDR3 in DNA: TGTGCCACCAGTGACCGGACGGGAGGACTAGCGGGGGGTGAGCAGTTCTTC. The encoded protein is CATSDRTGGLAGGEQFF.

The DNA for the CDR3 is TGTGCCAGCAGCTTGTGGGACTCCCGCGAGCAGTACTTC. Translation: CASSLWDSREQYF. The V call is TRBV5-4, the J call TRBJ2-7; maybe TRBD2 (6 bases). The germline V and J ends were trimmed by 1 base and 6 bases, with 11 bases remaining between them. Germline lookup yields CDR1 SGHNT and CDR2 YYREEE (reference sequence). The CDR3 has 13 amino acids.

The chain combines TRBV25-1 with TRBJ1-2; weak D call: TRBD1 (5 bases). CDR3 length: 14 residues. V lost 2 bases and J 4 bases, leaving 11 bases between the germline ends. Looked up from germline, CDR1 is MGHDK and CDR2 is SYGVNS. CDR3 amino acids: CASSEPHRTYGYTF. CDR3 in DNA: TGTGCCAGCAGTGAACCCCACAGGACCTATGGCTACACCTTC.

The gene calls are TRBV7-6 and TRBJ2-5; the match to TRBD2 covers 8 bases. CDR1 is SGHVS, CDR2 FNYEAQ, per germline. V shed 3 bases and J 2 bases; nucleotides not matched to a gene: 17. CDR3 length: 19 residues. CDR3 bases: TGTGCCAGCAGCTTTTTGTGGTCCTTTGGGACTAGTCAACAAGAGACCCAGTACTTC. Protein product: CASSFLWSFGTSQQETQYF. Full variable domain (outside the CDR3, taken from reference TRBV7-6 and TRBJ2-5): GAGVSQSPRYKVTKRGQDVALRCDPISGHVSLYWYRQALGQGPEFLTYFNYEAQQDKSGLPNDRFSAERPEGSISTLTIQRTEQRDSAMYRCASSFLWSFGTSQQETQYFGPGTRLLVL.

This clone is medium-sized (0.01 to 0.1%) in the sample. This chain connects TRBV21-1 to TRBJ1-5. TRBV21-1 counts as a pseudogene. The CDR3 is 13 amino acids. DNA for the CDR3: TGTGCCAGCCCTGGGGAGGGAAGCCAGCCCCAGCATTTT. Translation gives CASPGEGSQPQHF.